Sequencing of this T cell receptor (beta chain) was carried out in a study of T-cell memory formation after mild COVID-19 (dated by TCRdb to the early 2020s). In the study overall: TCR sequence clusters from the two donors were found to be largely donor specific. In a couple of donors, T-cell clones that expanded and contracted after mild COVID-19 were tracked by sequencing TCRalpha and TCRbeta repertoires over time. Two young, previously healthy adult volunteers, one female and one male, were included in the cohort.

Ficoll-Paque density gradient centrifugation was used to isolate PBMCs. General findings and caveats noted by the study authors: Only a couple of mild cases were covered in the study, and larger cohorts including severe cases with pre-infection samples were considered necessary. Some responding clones were detected in pre-infection memory, suggesting pre-existing cross-reactive memory T cells joined the SARS-CoV-2 response. SARS-CoV-2 specificity was not confirmed for the second-wave clones peaking on day 37. From day 15 to 85, contracting clones showed balanced CD4/CD8 phenotypes, whereas a second wave of clones that expanded from day 15 to 37 leaned towards CD4+. Contracting CD4+ clones appeared mostly in the CM and EM memory subsets, whereas CD8+ clones were enriched in EMRA.

Sequenced using an Illumina NovaSeq 6000. TCRalpha and TCRbeta cDNA libraries were constructed by 5'RACE with constant-segment primers, with sample barcodes and unique molecular identifiers being introduced. Trizol reagent was used to extract RNA from every sample. Libraries were amplified in two PCR steps, with a second sample barcode and Illumina TruSeq adapters added in the second step. Sequencing of the libraries was done on an Illumina NovaSeq, producing 2 x 150 bp paired-end reads. Under the source paper's analysis protocol: The reads were demultiplexed and collapsed into UMI-guided consensus sequences using migec v1.2.7. Using mixcr v2.1.11, the UMI consensuses were aligned to TRA and TRB V and J templates and assembled into clonotypes. A clonotype was counted as expanded or contracted only when both edgeR and NoisET called the clonotype significant, with the noise models trained on biological replicates. For edgeR calls, a false discovery rate-adjusted p below 0.01 and a log2 fold-change threshold of 1 were applied. As an exploratory analysis of dynamics, PCA with hierarchical clustering was applied to max-normalized trajectories of the 1000 most abundant clonotypes. Separately sequenced CD4+ and CD8+ repertoires were used to assign the CD4 or CD8 phenotype of responding clones. TCRdb handled the public reads itself, with Q25 trimming in fastp and clone calling in MiXCR, and kept productive beta chains. Rows merge per CDR3 protein into single entries with the most common DNA and genes. These V and J calls derive from TCRdb rather than the authors' analysis. Recorded for this sample are about 430,000 distinct CDR3 sequences; approximately 18% of them occurred a single time. In total, the top ten clones hold about 22% of the sample.

In the case of this clonotype: Its antigen is currently not known. Base qualities are not provided; no much larger clone lies one nucleotide away.

The V end loses 2 bases and the J end loses 6 bases, and a stretch of 10 bases separates them. There are 13 amino acids in the CDR3, from cysteine to phenylalanine inclusive. The entry retains the CDR3 DNA only, 39 bases that are in frame from base 1. Reading the germline V gene (reference sequence) gives CDR1 MNHNY and CDR2 SVGAGI. Sequenced sample: PBMCs or a T cell subset sorted from them (not recorded which). The sequence was collected from a man aged 18 to 29 who had mild COVID-19 (a few samples of this study predate the infection). The sample titles of this study are shuffled in the database, so cell type and time point are left out; the donor was told from shared clones. Recombination linked TRBV6-6 to TRBJ1-1; the D gene lacks a confident call. The CDR3 has the sequence CASSYRAEAEAFF. The nucleotide sequence reads TGTGCCAGCAGTTACCGGGCGGAAGCTGAAGCTTTCTTT.